Detailed here is one TCR beta chain. The sample belongs to a study of blood T cell repertoires in COVID-19. Study-level background: Researchers got acute and convalescent COVID-19 samples from the United States, Italy and Spain. The analysed material was cDNA or gDNA that came from T cells, B-cell-depleted T cells, or PBMCs.

How the authors handled the data: Amplification with reference gene primers provided the estimates of nucleated cell counts. Sequenced by immunoSEQ multiplex PCR; TCRdb stores in-frame clones only, minus some. V, J and clone size are taken as reported in that table, and D and trimming were inferred from the DNA itself. The repertoire has more than 130,000 clones, approximately 91% of them found once; the top ten carry more than 9%. The V and J ends lost 5 bases and 2 bases respectively, with 16 bases between them. Germline V CDR1 and CDR2: MDHEN, SYDVKM. CDR3 length equals 16 residues. This clonotype was obtained from a man over 45 with active or convalescent COVID-19. J is TRBJ2-1 and V is TRBV28; tentatively, D is TRBD2 (5 bases). Sequenced input: peripheral blood. The CDR3 region is CASSRTGSGTYNEQFF. In nucleotides, the CDR3 is TGTGCCAGCAGTAGGACGGGGAGCGGTACCTACAATGAGCAGTTCTTC.